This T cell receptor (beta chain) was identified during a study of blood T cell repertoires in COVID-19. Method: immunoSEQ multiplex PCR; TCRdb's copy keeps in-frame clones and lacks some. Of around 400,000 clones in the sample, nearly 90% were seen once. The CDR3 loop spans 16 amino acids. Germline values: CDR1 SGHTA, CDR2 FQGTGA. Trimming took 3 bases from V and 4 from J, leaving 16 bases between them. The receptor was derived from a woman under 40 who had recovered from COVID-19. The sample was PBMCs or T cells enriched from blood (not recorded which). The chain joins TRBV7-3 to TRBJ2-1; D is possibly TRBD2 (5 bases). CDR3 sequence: CASSFSSPLGYNEQFF. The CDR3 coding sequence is TGTGCCAGCAGCTTCTCTAGCCCGCTCGGGTACAATGAGCAGTTCTTC.